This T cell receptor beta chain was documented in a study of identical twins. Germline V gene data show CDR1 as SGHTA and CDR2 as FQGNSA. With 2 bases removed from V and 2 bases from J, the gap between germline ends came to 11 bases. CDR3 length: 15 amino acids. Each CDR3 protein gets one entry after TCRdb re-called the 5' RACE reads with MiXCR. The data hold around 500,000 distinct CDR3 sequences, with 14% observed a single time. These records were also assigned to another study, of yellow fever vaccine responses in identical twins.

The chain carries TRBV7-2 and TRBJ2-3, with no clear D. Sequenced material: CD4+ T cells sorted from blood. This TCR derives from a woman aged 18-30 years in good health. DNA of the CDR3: TGTGCCAGCAGCTTAAAGACTTTCAACACAGATACGCAGTATTTT. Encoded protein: CASSLKTFNTDTQYF.